This is a list of T cell receptor beta chains from one sample in a study of shared clonotypes between healthy human individuals. Profiled with immunoSEQ multiplex PCR; TCRdb holds only in-frame clones, not every one. The sample yields some 2,400,000 clones, 90% to 96% seen once. The sample comprised naive CD4+ T cells sorted from blood. Source of these receptors: a man younger than 30 in good health. Both conserved end residues are part of each CDR3. The order of the fields is J gene, D gene, V gene, clone size, CDR3 protein, CDR3 DNA. The D gene is left open where the match is weak. Size values are once, few and many counts, or a class for expanded clones, and some rows have none.

j_call: TRBJ1-6
d_call: -
v_call: TRBV6-6
clone_size: -
cdr3_aa: CASSYSDPNSPLHF
cdr3_nt: TGTGCCAGCAGTTACTCGGACCCTAATTCACCCCTCCACTTT

j_call: TRBJ2-2
d_call: TRBD2
v_call: TRBV6-6
clone_size: -
cdr3_aa: CASSYYPGGGGELFF
cdr3_nt: TGTGCCAGCAGTTACTATCCGGGAGGCGGAGGGGAGCTGTTTTTT

j_call: TRBJ2-7
d_call: TRBD2
v_call: TRBV28
clone_size: -
cdr3_aa: CASSLLAETYEQYF
cdr3_nt: TGTGCCAGCAGTTTACTAGCGGAGACCTACGAGCAGTACTTC

j_call: TRBJ2-1
d_call: TRBD1
v_call: TRBV10-1
clone_size: -
cdr3_aa: CASSGGTGGYNEQFF
cdr3_nt: TGCGCCAGCAGTGGGGGGACAGGGGGCTACAATGAGCAGTTCTTC

j_call: TRBJ2-5
d_call: TRBD1
v_call: TRBV9
clone_size: -
cdr3_aa: CASSPRGTGKETQYF
cdr3_nt: TGTGCCAGCAGCCCCCGCGGGACAGGGAAAGAGACCCAGTACTTC

j_call: TRBJ1-1
d_call: -
v_call: TRBV18
clone_size: once
cdr3_aa: CASSQSVDTEAFF
cdr3_nt: TGTGCCAGCTCTCAAAGTGTGGACACTGAAGCTTTCTTT

j_call: TRBJ1-3
d_call: TRBD1
v_call: TRBV5-1
clone_size: -
cdr3_aa: CASSLGGQGLSGNTIYF
cdr3_nt: TGCGCCAGCAGCTTAGGGGGCCAGGGCCTCTCTGGAAACACCATATATTTT

j_call: TRBJ1-2
d_call: TRBD1
v_call: TRBV28
clone_size: -
cdr3_aa: CASSPQDRALYGYTF
cdr3_nt: TGTGCCAGCAGTCCGCAGGACAGGGCCCTCTATGGCTACACCTTC

j_call: TRBJ2-7
d_call: TRBD1
v_call: TRBV7-2
clone_size: -
cdr3_aa: CASGPGTGVGEQYF
cdr3_nt: TGTGCCAGCGGACCCGGGACAGGGGTGGGCGAGCAGTACTTC

j_call: TRBJ1-1
d_call: -
v_call: TRBV9
clone_size: -
cdr3_aa: CASSVLPSTEAFF
cdr3_nt: TGTGCCAGCAGCGTACTTCCCTCTACTGAAGCTTTCTTT

j_call: TRBJ2-7
d_call: TRBD1
v_call: TRBV27
clone_size: -
cdr3_aa: CASSSAQGSYEQYF
cdr3_nt: TGTGCCAGCAGTTCCGCACAGGGGTCCTACGAGCAGTACTTC

j_call: TRBJ2-2
d_call: TRBD1
v_call: TRBV18
clone_size: -
cdr3_aa: CASSVPTWDRGTGELFF
cdr3_nt: TGTGCCAGCTCAGTCCCCACTTGGGACAGGGGAACCGGGGAGCTGTTTTTT

j_call: TRBJ1-6
d_call: TRBD1
v_call: TRBV5-4
clone_size: -
cdr3_aa: CASSWTGYNSPLHF
cdr3_nt: TGTGCCAGCAGCTGGACAGGGTATAATTCACCCCTCCACTTT

j_call: TRBJ2-2
d_call: TRBD2
v_call: TRBV5-6
clone_size: -
cdr3_aa: CASSRGLIAGHTGELFF
cdr3_nt: TGTGCCAGCAGCAGGGGTTTGATAGCGGGGCACACCGGGGAGCTGTTTTTT

j_call: TRBJ1-2
d_call: -
v_call: TRBV19
clone_size: -
cdr3_aa: CASSIANDIGGYTF
cdr3_nt: TGTGCCAGTAGTATAGCTAACGATATCGGTGGCTACACCTTC

j_call: TRBJ2-7
d_call: -
v_call: TRBV4-3
clone_size: once
cdr3_aa: CASSQERGGSYEQYF
cdr3_nt: TGCGCCAGCAGCCAAGAAAGAGGGGGCTCCTACGAGCAGTACTTC

j_call: TRBJ2-5
d_call: TRBD2
v_call: TRBV7-2
clone_size: -
cdr3_aa: CASSLVVVAGSKETQYF
cdr3_nt: TGTGCCAGCAGCTTAGTCGTGGTAGCGGGATCGAAAGAGACCCAGTACTTC

j_call: TRBJ2-6
d_call: -
v_call: TRBV18
clone_size: -
cdr3_aa: CASSPPWGANVLTF
cdr3_nt: TGTGCCAGCTCTCCCCCTTGGGGGGCCAACGTCCTGACTTTC

j_call: TRBJ1-1
d_call: -
v_call: TRBV5-1
clone_size: -
cdr3_aa: CASGRRMDTEAFF
cdr3_nt: TGCGCCAGCGGGCGTAGGATGGACACTGAAGCTTTCTTT

j_call: TRBJ2-7
d_call: -
v_call: TRBV30
clone_size: -
cdr3_aa: CAWSVSGVGSYEQYF
cdr3_nt: TGTGCCTGGAGTGTATCAGGGGTGGGCTCCTACGAGCAGTACTTC

j_call: TRBJ1-1
d_call: -
v_call: TRBV29-1
clone_size: -
cdr3_aa: CSVVFGQILNTEAFF
cdr3_nt: TGCAGCGTTGTATTCGGACAGATCCTGAACACTGAAGCTTTCTTT

j_call: TRBJ2-3
d_call: -
v_call: TRBV4-1
clone_size: -
cdr3_aa: CASSQSGRGSTDTQYF
cdr3_nt: TGCGCCAGCAGCCAATCCGGGCGGGGAAGCACAGATACGCAGTATTTT

j_call: TRBJ2-3
d_call: TRBD2
v_call: TRBV5-4
clone_size: -
cdr3_aa: CAGGVRGPSTDTQYF
cdr3_nt: TGTGCCGGGGGGGTTAGGGGCCCTAGCACAGATACGCAGTATTTT

j_call: TRBJ1-3
d_call: -
v_call: TRBV9
clone_size: -
cdr3_aa: CASSGAAGNTIYF
cdr3_nt: TGTGCCAGCAGCGGGGCGGCTGGAAACACCATATATTTT

j_call: TRBJ2-5
d_call: -
v_call: TRBV10-3
clone_size: -
cdr3_aa: CAISERRTQETQYF
cdr3_nt: TGTGCCATCAGTGAGCGGAGGACACAAGAGACCCAGTACTTC

j_call: TRBJ1-2
d_call: -
v_call: TRBV6-1
clone_size: once
cdr3_aa: CASSTEGGGYGYTF
cdr3_nt: TGTGCCAGCAGTACTGAAGGGGGGGGCTATGGCTACACCTTC

j_call: TRBJ2-3
d_call: TRBD2
v_call: TRBV5-6
clone_size: -
cdr3_aa: CASSLGPAGGTDTQYF
cdr3_nt: TGTGCCAGCAGCTTGGGACCAGCGGGAGGTACAGATACGCAGTATTTT

j_call: TRBJ2-5
d_call: TRBD1
v_call: TRBV5-1
clone_size: -
cdr3_aa: CASSGGTGKETQYF
cdr3_nt: TGCGCCAGCAGCGGAGGGACAGGAAAAGAGACCCAGTACTTC

j_call: TRBJ1-6
d_call: -
v_call: TRBV18
clone_size: -
cdr3_aa: CASSPVAGSFGLSYNSPLHF
cdr3_nt: TGTGCCAGCTCACCAGTGGCAGGGTCGTTTGGGCTCTCCTATAATTCACCCCTCCACTTT

j_call: TRBJ2-1
d_call: -
v_call: TRBV7-9
clone_size: once
cdr3_aa: CASSLRQVLSYNEQFF
cdr3_nt: TGTGCCAGCAGCTTAAGACAGGTCCTCTCCTACAATGAGCAGTTCTTC